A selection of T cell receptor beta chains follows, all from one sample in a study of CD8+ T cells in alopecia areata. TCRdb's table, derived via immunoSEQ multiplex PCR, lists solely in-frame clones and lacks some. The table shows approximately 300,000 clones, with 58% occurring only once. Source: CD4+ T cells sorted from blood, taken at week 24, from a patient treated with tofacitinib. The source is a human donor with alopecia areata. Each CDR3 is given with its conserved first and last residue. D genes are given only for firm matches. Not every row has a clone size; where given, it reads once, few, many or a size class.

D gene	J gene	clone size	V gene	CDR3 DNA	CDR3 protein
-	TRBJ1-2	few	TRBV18	TGTGCCAGCTCACCGATAGGGGCAGGGCTCTATGGCTACACCTTC	CASSPIGAGLYGYTF
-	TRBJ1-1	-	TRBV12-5	TGTGCTAGCGCCGGGCGTTTTGAAGCTTTCTTT	CASAGRFEAFF
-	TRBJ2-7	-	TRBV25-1	TGTGCCAGCAGTCCCGGACAAACGGACAGCACCGAGCAGTACTTC	CASSPGQTDSTEQYF
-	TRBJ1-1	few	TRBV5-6	TGTGCCAGCAGCTTGGACACCATGAACACTGAAGCTTTCTTT	CASSLDTMNTEAFF
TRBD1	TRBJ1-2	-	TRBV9	TGTGCCAGCAGCGCCTCAGGGGGCTCTAACTATGGCTACACCTTC	CASSASGGSNYGYTF
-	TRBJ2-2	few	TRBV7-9	TGTGCCAGCTCCCGGACACCTCACACCGGGGAGCTGTTTTTT	CASSRTPHTGELFF
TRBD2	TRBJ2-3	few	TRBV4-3	TGCGCCAGCAGCCCACGGACTAGCGGGGACTATAGCACAGATACGCAGTATTTT	CASSPRTSGDYSTDTQYF
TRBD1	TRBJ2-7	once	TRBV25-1	TGTGCCAGCAGCCCTGGACAGGGGTCCTACGAGCAGTACTTC	CASSPGQGSYEQYF
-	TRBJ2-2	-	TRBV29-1	TGCAGCGTTAACGAAGGGGATACCGGGGAGCTGTTTTTT	CSVNEGDTGELFF
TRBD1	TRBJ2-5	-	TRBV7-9	TGTGCCAGCAGCCGCCCGGGACAGCAAGAGACCCAGTACTTC	CASSRPGQQETQYF
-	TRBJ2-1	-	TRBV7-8	TGTGCCAGCAGCGGAGGGGTAGCCCGAGACAATGAGCAGTTCTTC	CASSGGVARDNEQFF
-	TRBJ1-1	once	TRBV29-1	TGCAGCGCGGGACCGTCGAACACTGAAGCTTTCTTT	CSAGPSNTEAFF
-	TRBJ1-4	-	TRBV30	TGTGCCTGGAGTCGGCAGGTCGAAAAACTGTTTTTT	CAWSRQVEKLFF
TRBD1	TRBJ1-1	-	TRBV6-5	TGTGCCAGCAGAACACCAGGGGGAACTGAAGCTTTCTTT	CASRTPGGTEAFF
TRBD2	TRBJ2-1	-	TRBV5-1	TGCGCCAGCAGGTTTCGGAGCGGGGCTAGCGGTGATGAGCAGTTCTTC	CASRFRSGASGDEQFF
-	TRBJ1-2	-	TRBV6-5	TGTGCCACCAACCGGGGCGACTATGGCTACACCTTC	CATNRGDYGYTF
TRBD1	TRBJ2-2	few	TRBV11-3	TGTGCCAGCAGAGGACAGGGGTCGACCGGGGAGCTGTTTTTT	CASRGQGSTGELFF
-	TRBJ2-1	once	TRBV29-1	TGCAGCGTCGGACAGACCTACAATGAGCAGTTCTTC	CSVGQTYNEQFF
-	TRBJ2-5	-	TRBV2	TGTGCCAGCAGTGGGGATGAAGAGACCCAGTACTTC	CASSGDEETQYF
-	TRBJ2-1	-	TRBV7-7	TGTGCTAGCAGCCCAGCCCGGACAATTCTGAATGAGCAGTTCTTC	CASSPARTILNEQFF
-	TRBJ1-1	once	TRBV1	TGCACCAGCAACCTCAGACGGATGAACACTGAAGCTTTCTTT	CTSNLRRMNTEAFF
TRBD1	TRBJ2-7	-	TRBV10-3	TGTGCCATCAGTGACCCGACAGGGTCGGGAGAGCAGTACTTC	CAISDPTGSGEQYF
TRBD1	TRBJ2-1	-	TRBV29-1	TGCAGCGAGGGGACAGGGTGGAACAATGAGCAGTTCTTC	CSEGTGWNNEQFF
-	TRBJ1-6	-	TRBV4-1	TGCGCCAGCAGCCAAGCGGTGGCCGCCTCACCCCTCCACTTT	CASSQAVAASPLHF
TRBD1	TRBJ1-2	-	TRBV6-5	TGTGCCAGCAGTTACCGGGGACAGGATGGCTACACCTTC	CASSYRGQDGYTF
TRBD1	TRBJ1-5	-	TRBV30	TGTGCCTGGACCAGGAGGGACAGGGAGGGTCAGCCCCAGCATTTT	CAWTRRDREGQPQHF
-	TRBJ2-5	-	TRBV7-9	TGTGCCAGCAGCTTAGGGGGCCGGGAGACCCAGTACTTC	CASSLGGRETQYF
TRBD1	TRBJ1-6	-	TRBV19	TGTGCCAGTAGTATTGGAGGACAGGGTGGAATCGAAAATTCACCCCTCCACTTT	CASSIGGQGGIENSPLHF
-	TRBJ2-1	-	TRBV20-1	TGCAGTGCTAGAGACGAGGGGCCCCGGTTCTTC	CSARDEGPRFF
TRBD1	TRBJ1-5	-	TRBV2	TGTGCCAGCAGTCCCGGGACAGGGAATCAGCCCCAGCATTTT	CASSPGTGNQPQHF
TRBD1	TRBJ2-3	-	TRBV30	TGTGCCTGGAGTTACAGGGGGCTCGGCACAGATACGCAGTATTTT	CAWSYRGLGTDTQYF
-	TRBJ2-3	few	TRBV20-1	TGCAGTGCTAGAAGGGGGGATACGCAGTATTTT	CSARRGDTQYF
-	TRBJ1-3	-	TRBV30	TGTGCCTGGAGTGCCCAAGTTAGCTCTGGAAACACCATATATTTT	CAWSAQVSSGNTIYF
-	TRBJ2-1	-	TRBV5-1	TGCGCCAGCAGCTTGAGGTCTAGCGCCAATGAGCAGTTCTTC	CASSLRSSANEQFF
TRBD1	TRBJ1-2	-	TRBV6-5	TGTGCCAGCAGTTACGAAACGGACAGGGGGAGCTATGGCTACACCTTC	CASSYETDRGSYGYTF
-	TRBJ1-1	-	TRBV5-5	TGTGCCAGCAGCTTGGAAACGGGACACCCTCTTAAAGCTTTCTTT	CASSLETGHPLKAFF
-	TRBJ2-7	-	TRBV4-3	TGCGCCAGCAGCCAGTCGAGGGGACGGGAGCAGTACTTC	CASSQSRGREQYF
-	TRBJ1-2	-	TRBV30	TGTGCCTGGAGCGATATGACGGACCTGAAGGGCTACACCTTC	CAWSDMTDLKGYTF
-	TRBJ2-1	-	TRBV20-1	TGCAGTGCTCTATACAATGAGCAGTTCTTC	CSALYNEQFF
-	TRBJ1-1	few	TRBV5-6	TGTGCCAGCGGATTCCCGACGGATAAGAAAGCTTTCTTT	CASGFPTDKKAFF
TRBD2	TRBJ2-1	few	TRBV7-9	TGTGCCAGCAGCTCCAATCAGCGGGGGTACAATGAGCAGTTCTTC	CASSSNQRGYNEQFF
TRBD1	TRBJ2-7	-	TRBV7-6	TGTGCCAGCCCCTTAGAGTGGGCGGGACAGGGCTGCTACGAGCAGTACTTC	CASPLEWAGQGCYEQYF
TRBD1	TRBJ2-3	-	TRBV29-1	TGCAGCAACAGGGGGCGGTACACAGATACGCAGTATTTT	CSNRGRYTDTQYF
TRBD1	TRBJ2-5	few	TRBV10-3	TGTGCCATCAGCCGGGACAGCACAGAGACCCAGTACTTC	CAISRDSTETQYF
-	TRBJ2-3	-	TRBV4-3	TGCGCCAGCAGCCGATTACCGGGACCTGGTGGCACAGATACGCAGTATTTT	CASSRLPGPGGTDTQYF
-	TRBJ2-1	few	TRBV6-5	TGTGCCTCCGGCGGGCTCATGGAGCAGTTCTTC	CASGGLMEQFF
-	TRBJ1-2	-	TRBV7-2	TGTGCCAGCAGCTTAGAGGGTTATGGCTACACCTTC	CASSLEGYGYTF
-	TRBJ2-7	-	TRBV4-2	TGTGCCAGCAGCCAAGATCAGTTCCCAGAGCGCTACGAGCAGTACTTC	CASSQDQFPERYEQYF
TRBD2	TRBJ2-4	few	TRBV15	TGTGCCACCAGCAGAGATAGGCTAGCGGGGATGGGTCAGTACTTC	CATSRDRLAGMGQYF
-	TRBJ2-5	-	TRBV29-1	TGCAGCGGGGGCCAGCAAGAGACCCAGTACTTC	CSGGQQETQYF
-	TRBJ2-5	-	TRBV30	TGTGCCTGGAGAGCCAGACGCGCCGAAGAGACCCAGTACTTC	CAWRARRAEETQYF
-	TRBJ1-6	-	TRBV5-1	TGCGCCAGCAGCTTGGCCGGGTATAATTCACCCCTCCACTTT	CASSLAGYNSPLHF
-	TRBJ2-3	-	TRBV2	TGTGCCAGACAAAGCCCCTACGGGGGAGGCACAGATACGCAGTATTTT	CARQSPYGGGTDTQYF
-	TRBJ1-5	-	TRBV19	TGTGCCAGTAGTTTAGTGTCCCTCGGGTCTCAGCCCCAGCATTTT	CASSLVSLGSQPQHF
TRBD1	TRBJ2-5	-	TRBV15	TGTGCCACCAGCAGAGGGGGGACAGGGGGAAGGGAGACCCAGTACTTC	CATSRGGTGGRETQYF
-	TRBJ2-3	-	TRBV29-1	TGCAGCGTTGCCCTAGCCGGAGATACGCAGTATTTT	CSVALAGDTQYF
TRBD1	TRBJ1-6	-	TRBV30	TGTGCCTGGAGTTATAGGACAGGTAATTCACCCCTCCACTTT	CAWSYRTGNSPLHF
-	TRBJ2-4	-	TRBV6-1	TGTGCCAGCAGTGAGGAAACGAACATTCAGTACTTC	CASSEETNIQYF
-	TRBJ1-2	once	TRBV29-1	TGCAGCGTTAGGGATACCTATGGCTACACCTTC	CSVRDTYGYTF